This passage covers 17 T cell receptor beta chains from one sample sequenced in a study of CD8+ T cells in alopecia areata. RNA extraction was followed by reverse transcription into cDNA, which acted as the sequencing template. Some clones are missing from TCRdb's copy, which holds only in-frame ones; the method was immunoSEQ multiplex PCR. The table records 200,000 to 250,000 clones, 50% to 60% of them present only once. Sequenced here: CD4+ T cells sorted from blood, sampled at week 0. The receptors stem from a human donor with alopecia areata.

This chain links TRBV7-8 with TRBJ2-6; possible D gene TRBD1, 5 bases. Looked up from germline, CDR1 is SGHVS and CDR2 is FQNEAQ. V was shortened by 2 bases and J by 2 bases, with 10 bases between the two germline ends. The CDR3 extends over 16 amino acids. The CDR3 is CASSLTAGTGANVLTF. The DNA for the CDR3 is TGTGCCAGCAGCTTAACAGCAGGGACTGGGGCCAACGTCCTGACTTTC.

V and J are TRBV5-1 and TRBJ1-2, with D possibly being TRBD1 (5 bases). The CDR3 is made up of 15 amino acids. Germline V gene sequence: CDR1 SGHRS, CDR2 YFSETQ. V was pared by 1 base and J by 4 bases, with 14 bases between. CDR3 protein: CASSLIRGGGYGYTF. CDR3 nucleotide sequence: TGCGCCAGCAGCTTGATACGGGGCGGAGGCTATGGCTACACCTTC.

This clone turned up a few times. This chain connects TRBV9 to TRBJ2-1; 11 bases line up with TRBD2. Germline V gene lookup returns CDR1 SGDLS and CDR2 YYNGEE. The length of the CDR3 is 17 residues. V lost 4 bases, J lost 10 bases, and 16 bases stayed unmatched. CDR3 protein: CASSSGLAGLMVMEQFF. In nucleotides, the CDR3 is TGTGCCAGCAGCTCCGGACTAGCGGGCCTAATGGTGATGGAGCAGTTCTTC.

In its sample, this clone was seen once. The J gene is TRBJ1-2, the V gene TRBV6-1, with D unclear. The germline gives CDR1 MNHNS, CDR2 SASEGT. CDR3 size: 13 residues. The V end lost 5 bases, the J end lost 3 bases, and 10 bases lay between the germline ends. The CDR3 loop reads CASSLANYYGYTF. The DNA of the CDR3 is TGTGCCAGCAGTTTGGCAAACTACTATGGCTACACCTTC.

The genes are TRBV6-5 and TRBJ2-7, with D uncertain. Per the germline V gene, CDR1 is MNHEY and CDR2 is SVGAGI. The CDR3 totals 12 residues. The V end was cut by 7 bases, the J end by 3 bases, with 10 bases between. The DNA of the CDR3 is TGTGCCAGCAAAACCCCTTTCTACGAGCAGTACTTC. This encodes CASKTPFYEQYF.

The rearrangement links TRBV6-5 to TRBJ2-7; no clear D gene. V shed 1 base and J shed 0 bases, with 4 bases lying between them. Germline V gene data show CDR1 as MNHEY and CDR2 as SVGAGI. The length of the CDR3 is 13 residues. The CDR3 coding sequence is TGTGCCAGCAGTTACTGGGGCTCCTACGAGCAGTACTTC. Encoded protein: CASSYWGSYEQYF.

Only a few counts were recorded for this clone. V and J are TRBV4-1 and TRBJ2-1; 7 positions match TRBD2. After removal of 4 bases from V and 9 bases from J, the junction contained 15 bases not matched to a gene. The CDR3 length is 16 residues. Germline CDR1 and CDR2: MGHRA and YSYEKL. CDR3: CASSLLSSGISVEQFF. The CDR3 DNA reads TGCGCCAGCAGCCTCCTATCCAGCGGGATCAGCGTTGAGCAGTTCTTC.

CDR3 in DNA: TGTGCCTGGGGGACAAGAAGCACTGAAGCTTTCTTT. Translating it yields CAWGTRSTEAFF. V and J are TRBV30 and TRBJ1-1; possible D gene TRBD1, 6 bases. Deletions cut 5 bases from V and 4 bases from J, with 11 bases between. Per the germline V gene, CDR1 is GTSNPN and CDR2 is SVGIG (reference sequence). The CDR3 extends over 12 amino acids.

The V and J genes are TRBV10-1 and TRBJ2-3, with D perhaps being TRBD1 or TRBD2 (5 bases each). The germline V gene encodes CDR1 WNHNN and CDR2 SYGVQD (reference sequence). V dropped 5 bases and J dropped 0 bases, with 6 bases sitting between them. CDR3 length: 13 residues. The CDR3 spells CASSRDSTDTQYF. The CDR3 DNA reads TGCGCCAGCAGTAGGGACAGCACAGATACGCAGTATTTT.

Many counts were recorded for this clone. The sample carries other DNA sequences with the same CDR3. J is TRBJ1-5 and V is TRBV4-1; D is ambiguous. The CDR3 runs 16 residues. Germline CDR1 MGHRA, CDR2 YSYEKL. V was clipped by 0 bases and J by 2 bases, with 11 bases between them. The CDR3 DNA reads TGCGCCAGCAGCCAAGATGGAGGGCTGGGCAATCAGCCCCAGCATTTT. Its translation: CASSQDGGLGNQPQHF.

This clone was detected only a few times. The V call is TRBV28, the J call TRBJ2-3; 7 positions agree with TRBD2. After removal of 5 bases from V and 2 bases from J, the junction contained 10 bases not matched to a gene. The CDR3 runs 16 residues. The germline V gene encodes CDR1 MDHEN and CDR2 SYDVKM. Written as DNA, the CDR3 is TGTGCCAGCAGTCTCATCGGGGCGGGGGACACAGATACGCAGTATTTT. It yields the protein CASSLIGAGDTDTQYF.

This clone was counted only a few times. This chain connects TRBV18 to TRBJ2-1; perhaps TRBD1 as D (5 bases). Germline V gives CDR1 KGHSH, CDR2 LQKENI. The CDR3 spans 15 residues. The germline V and J ends were trimmed by 4 bases and 7 bases, with 17 bases remaining between them. This chain's CDR3 is CASSQNKGQNNEQFF. The CDR3 DNA is TGTGCCAGCTCACAAAACAAGGGGCAGAATAATGAGCAGTTCTTC.

With regard to this clone: One end of the junction does not line up with germline, which may come from a read error. V gene TRBV30 combines with J gene TRBJ2-1; 9 nucleotides agree with TRBD2. The CDR3 runs 13 residues. Germline CDR1 is GTSNPN and CDR2 is SVGIG (reference sequence). CDR3 in amino acids: CARSPAGGPEQFF. CDR3 in DNA: TGTGCCCGGAGTCCTGCGGGAGGGCCTGAGCAGTTCTTC.

The V call is TRBV30, the J call TRBJ1-4; unclear D gene. There are 13 residues in the CDR3. Germline V gene data show CDR1 as GTSNPN and CDR2 as SVGIG (reference sequence). With 1 base removed from V and 3 bases from J, the gap between germline ends came to 6 bases. Written as DNA, the CDR3 is TGTGCCTGGAGTGCAGACTCTAATGAAAAACTGTTTTTT. This translates into CAWSADSNEKLFF.

This chain joins TRBV4-2 and TRBJ2-1; 7 positions agree with TRBD2. CDR1 is LGHNA and CDR2 is YNFKEQ in the germline V gene. The CDR3 runs to 16 residues. After removal of 4 bases from V and 5 bases from J, the junction contained 11 bases not matched to a gene. CDR3 nucleotide sequence: TGTGCCAGCAGCCTAGAGGGTGGGAGGGCTGACAATGAGCAGTTCTTC. It yields the protein CASSLEGGRADNEQFF.

V gene TRBV6-6 combines with J gene TRBJ1-1, with 7 bases that match TRBD1. Trimming took 5 bases from V and 0 from J; bases not matched to a gene: 0. The CDR3 loop spans 13 amino acids. Germline V gene data show CDR1 as MNHNY and CDR2 as SVGAGI (reference sequence). The CDR3 is CASSGTVNTEAFF. The CDR3 coding sequence is TGTGCCAGCAGTGGGACAGTGAACACTGAAGCTTTCTTT.

The J gene is TRBJ2-7, the V gene TRBV7-2; no clear D. Trimming left V 1 base short and J 5 bases short, with 9 bases between. Germline assignment: CDR1 SGHTA and CDR2 FQGNSA. This CDR3 is 13 amino acids long. The CDR3 loop is CASSLVVQNEQYF. The DNA for the CDR3 is TGTGCCAGCAGCTTAGTGGTCCAGAACGAGCAGTACTTC. Full variable domain (rest looked up from reference TRBV7-2 and TRBJ2-7): GAGVSQSPSNKVTEKGKDVELRCDPISGHTALYWYRQSLGQGLEFLIYFQGNSAPDKSGLPSDRFSAERTGGSVSTLTIQRTQQEDSAVYLCASSLVVQNEQYFGPGTRLTVT.